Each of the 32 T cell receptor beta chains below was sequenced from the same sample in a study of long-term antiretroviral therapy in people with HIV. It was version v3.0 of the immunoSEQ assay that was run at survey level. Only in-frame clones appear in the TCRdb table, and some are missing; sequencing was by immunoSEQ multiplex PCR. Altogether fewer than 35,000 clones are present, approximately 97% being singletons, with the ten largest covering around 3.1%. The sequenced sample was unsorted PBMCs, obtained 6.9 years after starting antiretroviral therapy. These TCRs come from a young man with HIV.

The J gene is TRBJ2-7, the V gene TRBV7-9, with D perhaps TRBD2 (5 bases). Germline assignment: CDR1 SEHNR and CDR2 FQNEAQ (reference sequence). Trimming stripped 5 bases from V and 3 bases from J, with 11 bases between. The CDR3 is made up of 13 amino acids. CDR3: CASSPGRGYEQYF. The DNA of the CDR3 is TGTGCCAGCAGCCCAGGCCGGGGCTACGAGCAGTACTTC.

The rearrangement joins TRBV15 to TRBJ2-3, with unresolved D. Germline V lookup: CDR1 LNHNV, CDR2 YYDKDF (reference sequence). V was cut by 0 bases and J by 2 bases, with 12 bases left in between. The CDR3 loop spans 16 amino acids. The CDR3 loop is CATSREKRAPTDTQYF. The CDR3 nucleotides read TGTGCCACCAGCAGAGAAAAAAGGGCCCCCACAGATACGCAGTATTTT. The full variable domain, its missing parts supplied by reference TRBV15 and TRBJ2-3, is DAMVIQNPRYQVTQFGKPVTLSCSQTLNHNVMYWYQQKSSQAPKLLFHYYDKDFNNEADTPDNFQSRRPNTSFCFLDIRSPGLGDTAMYLCATSREKRAPTDTQYFGPGTRLTVL.

CDR3 loop: CATVNTDTQYF. The CDR3 DNA sequence: TGTGCCACCGTGAACACAGATACGCAGTATTTT. This chain uses TRBV19 with TRBJ2-3, with unresolved D. The CDR3 contains 11 residues. Looked up from germline, CDR1 is LNHDA and CDR2 is SQIVND (reference sequence). The V gene lost 10 bases and the J gene lost 2 bases, with 7 bases spanning the gap.

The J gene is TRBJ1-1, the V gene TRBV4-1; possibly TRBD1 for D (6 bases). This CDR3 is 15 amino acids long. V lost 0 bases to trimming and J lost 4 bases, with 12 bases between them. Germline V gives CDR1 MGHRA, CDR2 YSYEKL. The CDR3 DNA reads TGCGCCAGCAGCCAAGACCCACAGGGTACCACTGAAGCTTTCTTT. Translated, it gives CASSQDPQGTTEAFF.

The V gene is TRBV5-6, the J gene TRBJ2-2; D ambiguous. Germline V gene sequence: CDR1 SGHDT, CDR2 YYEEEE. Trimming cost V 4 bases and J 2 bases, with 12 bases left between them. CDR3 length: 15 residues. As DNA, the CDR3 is TGTGCCAGCAGCCCCGACGGGCGTAACACCGGGGAGCTGTTTTTT. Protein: CASSPDGRNTGELFF.

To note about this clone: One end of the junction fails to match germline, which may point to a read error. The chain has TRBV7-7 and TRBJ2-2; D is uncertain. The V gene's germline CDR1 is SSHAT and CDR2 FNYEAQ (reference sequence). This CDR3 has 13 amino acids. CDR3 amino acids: CASSLGYTGELFF. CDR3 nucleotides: TGTGCTAGCAGCTTAGGCTACACCGGGGAGCTGTTTTTT.

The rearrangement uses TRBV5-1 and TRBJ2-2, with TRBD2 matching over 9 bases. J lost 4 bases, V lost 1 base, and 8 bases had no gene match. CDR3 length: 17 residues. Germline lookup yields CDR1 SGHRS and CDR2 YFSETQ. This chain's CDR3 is CASSLKPGLASTGELFF. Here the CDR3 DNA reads TGCGCCAGCAGCTTGAAGCCGGGACTAGCATCCACCGGGGAGCTGTTTTTT.

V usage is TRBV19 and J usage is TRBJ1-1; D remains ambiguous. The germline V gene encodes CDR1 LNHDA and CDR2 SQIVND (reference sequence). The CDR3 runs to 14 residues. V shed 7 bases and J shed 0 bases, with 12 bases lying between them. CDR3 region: CASIPKDLNTEAFF. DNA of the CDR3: TGTGCCAGTATCCCAAAGGACTTGAACACTGAAGCTTTCTTT.

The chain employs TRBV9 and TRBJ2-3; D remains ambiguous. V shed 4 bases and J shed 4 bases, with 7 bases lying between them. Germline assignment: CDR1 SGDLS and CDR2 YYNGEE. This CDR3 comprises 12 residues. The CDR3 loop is CASSPGADTQYF. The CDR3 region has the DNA TGTGCCAGCAGCCCCGGTGCAGATACGCAGTATTTT.

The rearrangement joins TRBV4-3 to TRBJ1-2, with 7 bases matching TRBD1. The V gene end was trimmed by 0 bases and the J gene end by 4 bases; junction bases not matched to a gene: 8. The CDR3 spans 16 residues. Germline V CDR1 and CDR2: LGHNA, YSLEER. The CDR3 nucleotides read TGCGCCAGCAGCCAAGATTTCGGGACAGCCTCCTATGGCTACACCTTC. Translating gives CASSQDFGTASYGYTF.

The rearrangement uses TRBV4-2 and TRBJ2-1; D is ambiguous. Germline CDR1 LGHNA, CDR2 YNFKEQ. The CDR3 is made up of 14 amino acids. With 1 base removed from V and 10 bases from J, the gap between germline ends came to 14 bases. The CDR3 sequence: CASSQVFRRQEQFF. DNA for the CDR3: TGTGCCAGCAGCCAAGTCTTCAGGCGGCAAGAGCAGTTCTTC.

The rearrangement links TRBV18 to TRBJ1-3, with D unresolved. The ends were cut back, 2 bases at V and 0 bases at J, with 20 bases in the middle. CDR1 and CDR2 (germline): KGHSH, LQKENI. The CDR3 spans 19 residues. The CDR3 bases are TGTGCCAGCTCACCATTGAGGCCCTCACCTCAAGGCTCTGGAAACACCATATATTTT. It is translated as CASSPLRPSPQGSGNTIYF.

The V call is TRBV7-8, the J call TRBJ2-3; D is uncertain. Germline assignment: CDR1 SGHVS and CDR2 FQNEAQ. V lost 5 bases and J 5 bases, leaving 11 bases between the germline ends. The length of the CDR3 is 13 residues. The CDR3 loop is CASSQTGRDTQYF. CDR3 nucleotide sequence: TGTGCCAGCAGCCAGACTGGAAGAGATACGCAGTATTTT.

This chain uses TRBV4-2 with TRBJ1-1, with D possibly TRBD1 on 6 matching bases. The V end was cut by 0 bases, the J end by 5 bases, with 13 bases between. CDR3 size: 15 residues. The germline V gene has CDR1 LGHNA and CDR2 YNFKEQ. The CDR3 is CASSQDWGAGTEAFF. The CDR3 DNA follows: TGTGCCAGCAGCCAAGATTGGGGGGCAGGGACTGAAGCTTTCTTT.

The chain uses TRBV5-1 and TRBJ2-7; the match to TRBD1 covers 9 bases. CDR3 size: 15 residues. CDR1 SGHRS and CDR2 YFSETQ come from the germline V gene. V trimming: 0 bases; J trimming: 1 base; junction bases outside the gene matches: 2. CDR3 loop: CASSLAGTGSYEQYF. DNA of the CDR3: TGCGCCAGCAGCTTGGCCGGGACAGGGTCCTACGAGCAGTACTTC.

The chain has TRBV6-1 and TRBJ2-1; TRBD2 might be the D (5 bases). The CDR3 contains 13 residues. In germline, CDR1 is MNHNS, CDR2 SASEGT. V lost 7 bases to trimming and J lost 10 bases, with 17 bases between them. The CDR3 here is CASITPGVVEQFF. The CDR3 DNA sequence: TGTGCCAGCATTACGCCCGGGGTGGTGGAGCAGTTCTTC.

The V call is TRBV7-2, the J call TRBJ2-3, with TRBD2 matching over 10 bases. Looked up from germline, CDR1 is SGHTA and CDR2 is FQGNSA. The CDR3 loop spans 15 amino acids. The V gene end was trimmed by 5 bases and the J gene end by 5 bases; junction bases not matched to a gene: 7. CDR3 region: CASSPSGGVVDTQYF. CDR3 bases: TGTGCCAGCAGCCCCAGCGGGGGGGTGGTAGATACGCAGTATTTT.

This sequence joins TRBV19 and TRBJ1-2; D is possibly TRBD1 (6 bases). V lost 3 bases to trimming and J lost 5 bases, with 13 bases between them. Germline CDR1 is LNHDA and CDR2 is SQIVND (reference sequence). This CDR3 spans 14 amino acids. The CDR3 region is CASSMYRVGYGYTF. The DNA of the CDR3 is TGTGCCAGTAGTATGTACAGGGTGGGATATGGCTACACCTTC.

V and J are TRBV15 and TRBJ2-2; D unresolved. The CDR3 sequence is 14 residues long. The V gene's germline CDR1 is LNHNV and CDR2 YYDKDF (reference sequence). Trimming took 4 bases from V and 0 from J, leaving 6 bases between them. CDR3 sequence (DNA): TGTGCCACCAGCAACCGCGCGAACACCGGGGAGCTGTTTTTT. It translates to CATSNRANTGELFF. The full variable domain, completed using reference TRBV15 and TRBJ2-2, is DAMVIQNPRYQVTQFGKPVTLSCSQTLNHNVMYWYQQKSSQAPKLLFHYYDKDFNNEADTPDNFQSRRPNTSFCFLDIRSPGLGDTAMYLCATSNRANTGELFFGEGSRLTVL.

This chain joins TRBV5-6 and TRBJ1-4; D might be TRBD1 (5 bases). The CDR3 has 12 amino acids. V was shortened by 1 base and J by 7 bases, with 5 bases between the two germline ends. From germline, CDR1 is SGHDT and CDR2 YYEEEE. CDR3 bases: TGTGCCAGCAGCTTGAGGGGTGAAAAACTGTTTTTT. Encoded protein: CASSLRGEKLFF. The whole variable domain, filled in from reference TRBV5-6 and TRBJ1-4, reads DAGVTQSPTHLIKTRGQQVTLRCSPKSGHDTVSWYQQALGQGPQFIFQYYEEEERQRGNFPDRFSGHQFPNYSSELNVNALLLGDSALYLCASSLRGEKLFFGSGTQLSVL.

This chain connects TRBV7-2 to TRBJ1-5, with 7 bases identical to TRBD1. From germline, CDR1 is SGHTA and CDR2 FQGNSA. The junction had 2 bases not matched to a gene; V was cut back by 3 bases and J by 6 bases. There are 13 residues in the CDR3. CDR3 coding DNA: TGTGCCAGCAGCTTCAGGGGGAGTCAGCCCCAGCATTTT. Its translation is CASSFRGSQPQHF.

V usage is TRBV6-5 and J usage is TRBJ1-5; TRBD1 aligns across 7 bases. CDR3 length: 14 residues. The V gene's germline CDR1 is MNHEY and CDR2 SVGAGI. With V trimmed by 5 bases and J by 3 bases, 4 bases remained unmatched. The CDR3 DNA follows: TGTGCCAGCAGTAGACAGGGTTTCAATCAGCCCCAGCATTTT. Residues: CASSRQGFNQPQHF.

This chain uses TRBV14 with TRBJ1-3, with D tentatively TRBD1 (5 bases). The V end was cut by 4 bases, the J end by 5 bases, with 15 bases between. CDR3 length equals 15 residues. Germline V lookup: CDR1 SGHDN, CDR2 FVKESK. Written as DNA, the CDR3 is TGTGCCAGCAGCCCGTGGGGGAATAATAGAAACACCATATATTTT. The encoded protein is CASSPWGNNRNTIYF.

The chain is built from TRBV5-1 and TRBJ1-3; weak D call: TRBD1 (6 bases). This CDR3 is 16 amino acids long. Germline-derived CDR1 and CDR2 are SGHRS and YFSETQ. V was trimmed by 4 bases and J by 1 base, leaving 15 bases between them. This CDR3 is CASSREGESSGNTIYF. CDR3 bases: TGCGCCAGCAGCCGGGAGGGGGAGTCTTCTGGAAACACCATATATTTT.

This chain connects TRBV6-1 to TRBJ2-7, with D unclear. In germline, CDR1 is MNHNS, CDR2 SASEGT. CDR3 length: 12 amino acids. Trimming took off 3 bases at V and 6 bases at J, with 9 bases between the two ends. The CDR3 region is CASSEWRSEQYF. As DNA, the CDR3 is TGTGCCAGCAGTGAGTGGAGATCCGAGCAGTACTTC.

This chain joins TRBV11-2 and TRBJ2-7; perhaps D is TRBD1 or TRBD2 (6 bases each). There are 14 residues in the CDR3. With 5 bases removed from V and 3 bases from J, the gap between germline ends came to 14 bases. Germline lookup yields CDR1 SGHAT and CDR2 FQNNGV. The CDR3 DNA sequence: TGTGCCAGCAGCCCAGGAGGGGGACTCTACGAGCAGTACTTC. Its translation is CASSPGGGLYEQYF.

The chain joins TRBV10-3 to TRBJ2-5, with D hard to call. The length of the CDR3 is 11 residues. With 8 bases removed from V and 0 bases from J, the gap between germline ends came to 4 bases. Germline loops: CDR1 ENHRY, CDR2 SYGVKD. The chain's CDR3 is CAIGNQETQYF. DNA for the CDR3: TGTGCCATCGGGAACCAAGAGACCCAGTACTTC.

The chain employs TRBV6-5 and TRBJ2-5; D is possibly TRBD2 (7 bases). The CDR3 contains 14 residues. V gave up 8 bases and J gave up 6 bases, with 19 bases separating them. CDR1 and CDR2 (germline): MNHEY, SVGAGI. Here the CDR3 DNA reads TGTGCCAGCTCCCGGGGGGCCGAGGGTCAGACCCAGTACTTC. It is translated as CASSRGAEGQTQYF.

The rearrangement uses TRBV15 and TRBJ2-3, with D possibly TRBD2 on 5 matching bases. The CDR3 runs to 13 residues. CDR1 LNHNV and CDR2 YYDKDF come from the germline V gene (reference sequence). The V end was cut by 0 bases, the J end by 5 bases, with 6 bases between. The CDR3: CATSREGGDTQYF. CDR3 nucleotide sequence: TGTGCCACCAGCAGAGAAGGAGGAGATACGCAGTATTTT.

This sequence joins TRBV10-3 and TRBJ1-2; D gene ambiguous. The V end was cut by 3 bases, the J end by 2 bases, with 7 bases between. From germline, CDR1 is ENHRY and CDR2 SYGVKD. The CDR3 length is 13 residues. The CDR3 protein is CAISEAENYGYTF. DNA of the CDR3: TGTGCCATCAGTGAAGCAGAAAACTATGGCTACACCTTC.

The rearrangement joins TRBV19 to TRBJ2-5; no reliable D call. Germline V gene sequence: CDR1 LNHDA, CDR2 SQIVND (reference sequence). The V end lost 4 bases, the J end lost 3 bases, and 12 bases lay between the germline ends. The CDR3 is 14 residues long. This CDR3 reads CASSKTPQKETQYF. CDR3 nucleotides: TGTGCCAGTAGTAAAACGCCACAGAAAGAGACCCAGTACTTC.

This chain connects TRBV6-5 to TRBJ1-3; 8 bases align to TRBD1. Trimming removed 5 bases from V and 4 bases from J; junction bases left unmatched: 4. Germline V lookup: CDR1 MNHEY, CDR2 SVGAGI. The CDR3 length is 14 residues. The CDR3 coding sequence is TGTGCCAGCAGTCAGCGGGACAGGGGAAACACCATATATTTT. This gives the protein CASSQRDRGNTIYF.